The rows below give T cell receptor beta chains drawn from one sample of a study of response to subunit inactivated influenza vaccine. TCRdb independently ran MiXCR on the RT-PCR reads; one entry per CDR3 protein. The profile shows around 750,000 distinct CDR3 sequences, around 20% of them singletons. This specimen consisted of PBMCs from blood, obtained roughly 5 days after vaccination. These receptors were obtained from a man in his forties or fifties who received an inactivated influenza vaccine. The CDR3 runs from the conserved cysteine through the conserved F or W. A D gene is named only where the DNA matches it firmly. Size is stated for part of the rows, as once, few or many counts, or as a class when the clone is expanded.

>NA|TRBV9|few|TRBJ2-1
CASSVDGQPSSYNEQFF
TGTGCCAGCAGCGTAGATGGACAGCCTAGCTCCTACAATGAGCAGTTCTTC
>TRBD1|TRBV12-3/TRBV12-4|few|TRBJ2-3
CASSPPGQDPSTQYF
TGTGCCAGCAGCCCCCCGGGACAGGACCCCTCTACGCAGTATTTT
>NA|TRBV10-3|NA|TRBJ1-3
CATRTEGNTIYF
TGTGCCACGAGGACAGAGGGAAACACCATATATTTT
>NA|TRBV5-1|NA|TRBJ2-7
CASSFVAASYEQYF
TGCGCCAGCAGCTTCGTAGCGGCTTCCTACGAGCAGTACTTC
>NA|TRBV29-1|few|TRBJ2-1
CSVGGSLRRQVTYNEQFF
TGCAGCGTTGGAGGGTCACTACGTCGACAGGTTACCTACAATGAGCAGTTCTTC
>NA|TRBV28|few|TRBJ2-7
CASSLRPPTEQYF
TGTGCCAGCAGTTTAAGACCACCCACCGAGCAGTACTTC
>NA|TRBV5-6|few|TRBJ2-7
CASSLESGRSYEQYF
TGTGCCAGCAGCTTGGAGTCAGGGCGCTCCTACGAGCAGTACTTC
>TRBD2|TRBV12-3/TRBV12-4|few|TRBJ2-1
CASSRTSGHPYNEQFF
TGTGCCAGCAGTCGGACTAGCGGGCACCCCTACAATGAGCAGTTCTTC
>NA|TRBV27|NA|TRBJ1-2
CASSLNGVYGYTF
TGTGCCAGCAGTTTAAACGGTGTCTATGGCTACACCTTC
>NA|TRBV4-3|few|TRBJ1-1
CASSLGWAQNTEAFF
TGCGCCAGCAGCCTAGGTTGGGCACAGAACACTGAAGCTTTCTTT
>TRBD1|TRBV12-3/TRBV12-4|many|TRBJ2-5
CASRGTVGTQYF
TGTGCCAGCAGAGGGACAGTAGGGACCCAGTACTTC
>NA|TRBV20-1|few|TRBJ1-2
CSARDWASRVGYTF
TGCAGTGCTAGAGATTGGGCCTCCCGAGTTGGCTACACCTTC
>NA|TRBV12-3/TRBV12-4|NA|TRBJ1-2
CASSFWGGYTF
TGTGCCAGCAGTTTCTGGGGTGGCTACACCTTC
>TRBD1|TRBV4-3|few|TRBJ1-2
CASNPTGGAGYGYTF
TGCGCCAGCAACCCCACAGGGGGCGCAGGCTATGGCTACACCTTC
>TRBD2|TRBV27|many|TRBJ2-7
CASSPGGGDSYEQYF
TGTGCCAGCAGTCCCGGGGGGGGGGACTCCTACGAGCAGTACTTC
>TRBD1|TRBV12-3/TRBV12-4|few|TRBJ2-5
CASSTTTGGAETQYF
TGTGCCAGCAGTACTACGACAGGGGGCGCGGAGACCCAGTACTTC
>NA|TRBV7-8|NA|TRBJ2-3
CASSVRSSRSDTQYF
TGTGCCAGCAGCGTCCGCTCTAGCCGATCAGATACGCAGTATTTT